Following are 11 T cell receptor beta chains from one sample sequenced in a study of T cell responses to AZD1222 COVID-19 vaccine. Data came from immunoSEQ multiplex PCR; TCRdb stores just in-frame clones and leaves some out. The profile covers about 160,000 clones, with almost 90% appearing a single time and roughly 5% taken by the ten largest. The sequencing here drew on peripheral blood, taken on day 0 of AZD1222 vaccination. These receptors originate from an adult in good health.

This clone has only a few counts. The rearrangement links TRBV20-1 to TRBJ2-3; D is perhaps TRBD1 (5 bases). V shed 3 bases and J shed 0 bases, with 19 bases lying between them. The CDR3 totals 17 residues. The V gene's germline CDR1 is DFQATT and CDR2 SNEGSKA (reference sequence). CDR3: CSASKEGAGPSTDTQYF. The CDR3 coding sequence is TGCAGTGCTAGTAAAGAAGGGGCAGGGCCCAGCACAGATACGCAGTATTTT.

The sample holds a few counts of this clone. The rearrangement uses TRBV19 and TRBJ2-2; 7 nucleotides align to TRBD2. V shed 4 bases, J shed 2 bases, and the junction held 4 bases outside the gene matches. Per germline, CDR1 LNHDA and CDR2 SQIVND (reference sequence). The CDR3 spans 15 residues. Here the CDR3 DNA reads TGTGCCAGTAGTAAACGGGGGGACAACACCGGGGAGCTGTTTTTT. Translation gives CASSKRGDNTGELFF.

The chain carries TRBV27 and TRBJ1-2, with D perhaps TRBD1 (5 bases). V gave up 6 bases and J gave up 5 bases, with 13 bases separating them. Germline V lookup: CDR1 MNHEY, CDR2 SMNVEV (reference sequence). The length of the CDR3 is 13 residues. The CDR3, as DNA: TGTGCCAGCAGACCTGAGACAGTTTATGGCTACACCTTC. Translating it yields CASRPETVYGYTF.

This rearrangement joins TRBV5-1 to TRBJ2-1; TRBD2 is a possible D gene (6 bases). V was pared by 3 bases and J by 0 bases, with 13 bases between. The germline V gene has CDR1 SGHRS and CDR2 YFSETQ. CDR3 length equals 16 residues. The CDR3 DNA reads as TGCGCCAGCAGCTGGTCCGGGGGAAGCTCCTACAATGAGCAGTTCTTC. Its translation is CASSWSGGSSYNEQFF.

The chain has TRBV7-8 and TRBJ2-3; D tentatively reads TRBD1 or TRBD2 (5 bases each). CDR1 and CDR2 from the germline V gene are SGHVS and FQNEAQ. Trimming removed 4 bases from V and 2 bases from J, with 16 bases in between. The length of the CDR3 is 16 residues. Here the CDR3 reads CASSSDGFGTTDTQYF. DNA of the CDR3: TGTGCCAGCAGCTCGGACGGGTTTGGGACCACAGATACGCAGTATTTT.

The rearrangement uses TRBV7-7 and TRBJ2-2, with D possibly TRBD2 on 6 matching bases. V shed 8 bases and J shed 3 bases, with 16 bases lying between them. The CDR3 consists of 15 residues. CDR1 and CDR2 from the germline V gene are SSHAT and FNYEAQ (reference sequence). Here the CDR3 reads CASSPRGLDTGELFF. The CDR3, as DNA: TGTGCCAGCTCGCCCCGGGGACTCGACACCGGGGAGCTGTTTTTT.

The V gene is TRBV3-1 (or the pseudogene TRBV3-2), the J gene TRBJ1-3; perhaps TRBD1 as D (5 bases). V lost 1 base to trimming and J lost 2 bases, with 15 bases between them. The CDR3 length is 17 residues. Germline V gene sequence: CDR1 LGHDT, CDR2 YNNKEL (reference sequence). The CDR3 is CASSQGPWGVPGNTIYF. CDR3 nucleotide sequence: TGTGCCAGCAGCCAAGGCCCCTGGGGGGTCCCTGGAAACACCATATATTTT.

The rearrangement uses TRBV13 and TRBJ1-1; D might be TRBD1 (6 bases). Germline CDR1 PRHDT, CDR2 FYEKMQ (reference sequence). The CDR3 has 16 amino acids. The V and J ends lost 4 bases and 4 bases respectively, with 19 bases between them. This chain's CDR3 is CASSSGGGQGSTEAFF. The CDR3 nucleotides are TGTGCCAGCAGCTCGGGCGGAGGGCAGGGGAGCACTGAAGCTTTCTTT.

The chain couples TRBV28 to TRBJ1-5; 7 bases match TRBD1. In germline, CDR1 is MDHEN, CDR2 SYDVKM. The CDR3 has 12 residues. V gave up 6 bases and J gave up 8 bases; unmatched junction bases: 4. The CDR3 nucleotides read TGTGCCAGCAGGGAGGGGGCGAAGCCCCAGCATTTT. It encodes CASREGAKPQHF.

The chain has TRBV18 and TRBJ1-1; D is uncertain. CDR3 size: 14 residues. The V gene's germline CDR1 is KGHSH and CDR2 LQKENI. Trimming left V 7 bases short and J 5 bases short, with 17 bases between. The CDR3 nucleotides are TGTGCCAGCTTTTATTCACCAGGTGAGACTGAAGCTTTCTTT. It yields the protein CASFYSPGETEAFF.

This chain joins TRBV30 and TRBJ1-5; no firm D call. V was clipped by 0 bases and J by 5 bases, with 14 bases between them. Germline loops: CDR1 GTSNPN, CDR2 SVGIG (reference sequence). This CDR3 has 15 residues. CDR3 in DNA: TGTGCCTGGAGTGTAAGAGGCAGCTACCATCAGCCCCAGCATTTT. Amino acid sequence: CAWSVRGSYHQPQHF.